The source of this T cell receptor (beta chain) is a study of T cells in Graves' hyperthyroidism and ophthalmopathy. Germline V gene data show CDR1 as MNHNS and CDR2 as SASEGT. Trimming at V came to 5 bases and at J to 2 bases, leaving 3 bases not matched to a gene. The CDR3 extends over 15 amino acids. Lactation, pregnancy, other autoimmune disease or uncontrolled infection led to exclusion of patients. The authors obtained PBMCs from roughly 9.7 ml of fresh peripheral blood. Amplified regions were TCR beta CDR3 sequences from RNA transcripts. The HTBI primer set served for first-round RT-PCR of the TCR CDR3. TCRdb analysed the multiplex PCR reads with MiXCR anew, one entry per CDR3 protein. The data hold 300,000 to 400,000 distinct CDR3 sequences, with roughly 18% observed a single time. This clonotype was seen many times.

The chain has TRBV6-1 and TRBJ2-1, with TRBD2 matching over 10 bases. Sequenced input: blood. This receptor was identified in a woman aged 50 to 60 with Graves' hyperthyroidism. CDR3 DNA sequence: TGTGCCAGCAGTTACGGGACTAGCGCCTACAATGAGCAGTTCTTC. It is translated as CASSYGTSAYNEQFF.